This TCR beta chain was sequenced in a study of T-cell memory formation after mild COVID-19. Study-level background: Among the donors, TCR clusters were largely specific to each donor.

The CDR3 contains 13 residues. Germline V gene data show CDR1 as MGHDK and CDR2 as SYGVNS. Trimming took 8 bases from V and 6 from J, leaving 11 bases between them. General study points: Among clones contracting day 15 to 85, CD4/CD8 was balanced, whereas later expanders leaned CD4+.

5'RACE with constant-segment primers built TCRalpha and TCRbeta cDNA libraries with UMIs. Using its own MiXCR run on the 5' RACE reads, TCRdb lists one record per CDR3 protein. The data show roughly 250,000 distinct CDR3 sequences, approximately 16% seen once. The sample holds a few counts of this clonotype. What it binds is not known. The V gene is TRBV25-1, the J gene TRBJ1-6; D remains ambiguous. This TCR was recovered from a man younger than 30 who had mild COVID-19 (a few samples of this study predate the infection). Cell type and time point are not known. Sample: PBMCs or a T cell subset sorted from them (not recorded which). This CDR3 reads CASARSGNSPLHF. The CDR3 DNA is TGTGCCAGCGCGAGGTCGGGTAATTCACCCCTCCACTTT.